These T cell receptor beta chains were read from a single sample in a study of T cells in Graves' hyperthyroidism and ophthalmopathy. One entry per CDR3 protein results from TCRdb running MiXCR on the multiplex PCR reads. The sample includes 750,000 to 900,000 distinct CDR3 sequences, about 38% of them seen just once. Sequenced material: blood. The receptors were sampled from a man aged 18-30 years with Graves' hyperthyroidism. The CDR3 runs from the conserved cysteine through the conserved F or W. The order of the fields is clone size, V gene, J gene, D gene, CDR3 DNA, CDR3 protein. The D gene is left open where the match is weak. Rows may omit the clone size; those that give it use once, few, many or a size class.

.	TRBV10-3	TRBJ2-3	.	TGTGCCATCAGCCCGACCAGGGGGACTAGAAGGGCAGATACGCAGTATTTT	CAISPTRGTRRADTQYF
many	TRBV20-1	TRBJ2-7	TRBD2	TGCAGTGCTGCCGGGACTAGCGGGTCCTACGAGCAGTACTTC	CSAAGTSGSYEQYF
.	TRBV2	TRBJ2-7	.	TGTGCCAGCAGGCAGGGGGGGAGGAACGAGCAGTACTTC	CASRQGGRNEQYF
many	TRBV12-3/TRBV12-4	TRBJ2-5	.	TGTGCCAGCAGCACGCGGGGACAGCGCTGGACCCAGTACTTC	CASSTRGQRWTQYF
few	TRBV7-2	TRBJ2-7	TRBD1	TGTGCCAGCATTTCACTACAGGGGGCGCGGGAGCAGTACTTC	CASISLQGAREQYF
.	TRBV20-1	TRBJ1-1	.	TGCAGCTGGAGCCTGAACACTGAAGCTTTCTTT	CSWSLNTEAFF
.	TRBV19	TRBJ1-1	.	TGTGCCAGTAGTATTTTAGGGGTCCGGACTGAAGCTTTCTTT	CASSILGVRTEAFF
.	TRBV29-1	TRBJ2-7	TRBD2	TGCAGCACCGGACTAGCGGGGGGGGATTACGAGCAGTACTTC	CSTGLAGGDYEQYF
few	TRBV4-1	TRBJ1-2	.	TGCGCCAGCAGCCCTCACTCGGGGAGGGACTATGGCTACACCTTC	CASSPHSGRDYGYTF
.	TRBV6-5	TRBJ2-7	TRBD2	TGTGCCAGCAGTTCCCTAGCGGGAGGGCGAGAGCAGTACTTC	CASSSLAGGREQYF